This paragraph reports one T cell receptor (beta chain). The sample originates from a study of blood T cell repertoires in COVID-19. This CDR3 spans 15 amino acids. V shed 3 bases and J 1 base; nucleotides not matched to a gene: 3. Per the germline V gene, CDR1 is MRHNA and CDR2 is SNTAGT. Method: immunoSEQ multiplex PCR; TCRdb's copy keeps in-frame clones and lacks some. The sample shows some 87,000 clones, about 90% of them seen only once. The sample was peripheral blood. This rearrangement joins TRBV6-4 to TRBJ2-3; 8 bases align to TRBD2. This receptor was identified in a human donor with COVID-19, enrolled during active disease. The donor label of this sample is uncertain. The DNA for the CDR3 is TGTGCCAGCAGTGAAGCGGGAGATGGCACAGATACGCAGTATTTT. The encoded protein is CASSEAGDGTDTQYF.